This TCR beta chain was found in a study of cytomegalovirus exposure and HLA in healthy donors. V was clipped by 4 bases and J by 8 bases, with 10 bases between them. CDR1 SGHNT and CDR2 YYREEE come from the germline V gene (reference sequence). The CDR3 spans 13 residues. Using immunoSEQ multiplex PCR, the repertoire was profiled, and TCRdb retains in-frame clones only, with some absent. There are some 130,000 clones in the sample; 70% to 90% occur only once, and approximately 3% lies in the top ten. The genes are TRBV5-4 and TRBJ1-6; no reliable D call. Sequenced: PBMCs. The origin of this receptor is a man younger than 35 in good health and CMV-seronegative. The CDR3 region has the DNA TGTGCCAGCAGCGAGGACTCTTATTCACCCCTCCACTTT. Its translation is CASSEDSYSPLHF.